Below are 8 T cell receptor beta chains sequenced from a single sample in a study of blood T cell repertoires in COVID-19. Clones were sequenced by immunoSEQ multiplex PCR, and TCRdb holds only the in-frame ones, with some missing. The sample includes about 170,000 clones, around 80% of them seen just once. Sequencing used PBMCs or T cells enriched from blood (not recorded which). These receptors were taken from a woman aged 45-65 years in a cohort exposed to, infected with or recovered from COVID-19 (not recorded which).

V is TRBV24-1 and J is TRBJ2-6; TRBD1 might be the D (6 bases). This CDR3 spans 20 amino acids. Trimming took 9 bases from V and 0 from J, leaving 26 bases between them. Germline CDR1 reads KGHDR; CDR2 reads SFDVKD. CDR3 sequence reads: CATGPSPRQGHFSGANVLTF. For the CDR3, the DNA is TGTGCCACCGGCCCCTCGCCCCGTCAGGGACACTTCTCTGGGGCCAACGTCCTGACTTTC.

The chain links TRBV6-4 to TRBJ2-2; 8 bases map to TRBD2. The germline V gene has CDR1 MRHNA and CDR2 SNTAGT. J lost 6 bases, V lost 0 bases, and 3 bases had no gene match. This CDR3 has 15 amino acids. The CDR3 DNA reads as TGTGCCAGCAGTGACTCGGGACTAGGCGCCGGGGAGCTGTTTTTT. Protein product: CASSDSGLGAGELFF.

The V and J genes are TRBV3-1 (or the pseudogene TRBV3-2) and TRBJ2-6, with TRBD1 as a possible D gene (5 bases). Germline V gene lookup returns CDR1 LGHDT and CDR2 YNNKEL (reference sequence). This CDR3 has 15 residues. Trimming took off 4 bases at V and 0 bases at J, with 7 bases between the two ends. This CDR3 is CASSRQLSGANVLTF. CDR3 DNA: TGTGCCAGCAGCCGACAGCTCTCTGGGGCCAACGTCCTGACTTTC.

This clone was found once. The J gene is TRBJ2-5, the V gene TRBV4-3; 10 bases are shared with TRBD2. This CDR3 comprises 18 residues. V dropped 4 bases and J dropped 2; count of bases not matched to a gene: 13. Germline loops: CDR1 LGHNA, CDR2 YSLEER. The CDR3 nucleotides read TGCGCCAGCAGCCGTTTGGCGTCTAGCGGGGGTTTACAAGAGACCCAGTACTTC. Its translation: CASSRLASSGGLQETQYF.

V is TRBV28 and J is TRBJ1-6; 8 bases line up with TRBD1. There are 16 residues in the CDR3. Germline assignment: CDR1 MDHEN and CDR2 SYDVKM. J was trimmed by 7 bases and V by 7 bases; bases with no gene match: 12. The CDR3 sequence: CASNLDLGTGNSPLHF. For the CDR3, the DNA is TGTGCCAGCAATCTTGATCTAGGGACAGGAAATTCACCCCTCCACTTT.

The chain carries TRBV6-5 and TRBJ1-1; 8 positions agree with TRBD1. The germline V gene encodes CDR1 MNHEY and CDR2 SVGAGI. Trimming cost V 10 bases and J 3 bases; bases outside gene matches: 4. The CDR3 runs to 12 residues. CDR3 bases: TGTGCCACCCAGGGGGCTCACACTGAAGCTTTCTTT. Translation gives CATQGAHTEAFF.

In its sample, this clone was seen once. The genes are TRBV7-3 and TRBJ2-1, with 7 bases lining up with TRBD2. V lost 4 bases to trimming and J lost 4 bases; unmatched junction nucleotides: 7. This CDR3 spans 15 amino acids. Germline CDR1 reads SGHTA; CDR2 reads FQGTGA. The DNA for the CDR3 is TGTGCCAGCAGCTCCGGGACCGGGGGGTACAATGAGCAGTTCTTC. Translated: CASSSGTGGYNEQFF.

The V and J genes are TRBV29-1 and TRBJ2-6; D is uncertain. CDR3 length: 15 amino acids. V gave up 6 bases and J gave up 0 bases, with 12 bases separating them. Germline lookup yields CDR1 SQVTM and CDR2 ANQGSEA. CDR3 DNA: TGCAGCGTCCTAGGTCGCGTCTCTGGGGCCAACGTCCTGACTTTC. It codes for CSVLGRVSGANVLTF.